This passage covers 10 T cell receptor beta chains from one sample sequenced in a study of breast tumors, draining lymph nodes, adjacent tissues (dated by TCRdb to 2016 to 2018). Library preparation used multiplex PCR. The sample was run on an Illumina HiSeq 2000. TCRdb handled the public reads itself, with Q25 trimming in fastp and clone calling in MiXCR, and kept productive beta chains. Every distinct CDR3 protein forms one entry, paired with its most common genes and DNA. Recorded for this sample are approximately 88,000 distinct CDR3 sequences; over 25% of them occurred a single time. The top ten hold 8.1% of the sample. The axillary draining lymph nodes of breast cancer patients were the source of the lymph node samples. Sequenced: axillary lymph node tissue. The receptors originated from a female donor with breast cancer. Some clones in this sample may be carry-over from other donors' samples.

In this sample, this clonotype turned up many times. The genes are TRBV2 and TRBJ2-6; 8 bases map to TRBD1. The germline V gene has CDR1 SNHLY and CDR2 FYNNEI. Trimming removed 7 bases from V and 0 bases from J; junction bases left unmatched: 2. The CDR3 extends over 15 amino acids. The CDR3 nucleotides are TGTGCCAGCACGGGACAGGCCTCTGGGGCCAACGTCCTGACTTTC. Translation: CASTGQASGANVLTF.

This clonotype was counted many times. CDR3 in amino acids: CATSDTRQGTGNQPQHF. In nucleotides, the CDR3 is TGTGCCACCAGTGATACACGACAGGGGACTGGTAATCAGCCCCAGCATTTT. The chain links TRBV24-1 to TRBJ1-5; 8 bases match TRBD1. Germline CDR1 and CDR2: KGHDR and SFDVKD. The CDR3 is made up of 17 amino acids. V was pared by 3 bases and J by 4 bases, with 10 bases of the junction left unmatched.

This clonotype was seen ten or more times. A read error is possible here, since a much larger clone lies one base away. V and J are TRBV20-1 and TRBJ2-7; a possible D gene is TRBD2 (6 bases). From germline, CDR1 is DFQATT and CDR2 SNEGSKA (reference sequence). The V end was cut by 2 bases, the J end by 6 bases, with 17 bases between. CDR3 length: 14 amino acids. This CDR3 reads CSARSDVGGAEQYF. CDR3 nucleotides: TGCAGTGCTAGATCGGACGTTGGAGGGGCCGAGCAGTACTTC.

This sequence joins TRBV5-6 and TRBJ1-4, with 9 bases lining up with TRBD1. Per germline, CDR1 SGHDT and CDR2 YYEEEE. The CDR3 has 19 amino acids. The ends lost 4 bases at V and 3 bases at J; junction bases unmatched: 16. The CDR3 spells CASSRISPGTGFSNEKLFF. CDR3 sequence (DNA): TGTGCCAGCAGCCGAATCAGCCCCGGGACAGGGTTTTCTAATGAAAAACTGTTTTTT.

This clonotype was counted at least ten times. The CDR3 DNA follows: TGCAGCGTTGCCCCAGTTGCAGGGGGCGAGCAGTACTTC. Its protein is CSVAPVAGGEQYF. The chain uses TRBV29-1 and TRBJ2-7; 7 bases line up with TRBD1. Germline V CDR1 and CDR2: SQVTM, ANQGSEA. This CDR3 has 13 residues. V lost 4 bases to trimming and J lost 6 bases; unmatched junction nucleotides: 9.

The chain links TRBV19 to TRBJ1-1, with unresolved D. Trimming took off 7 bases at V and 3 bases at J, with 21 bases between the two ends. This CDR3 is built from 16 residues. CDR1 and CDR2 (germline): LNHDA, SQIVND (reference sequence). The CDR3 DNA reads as TGTGCCAGTACTAGTAGGGCAAGGGTGGTGGACACTGAAGCTTTCTTT. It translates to CASTSRARVVDTEAFF.

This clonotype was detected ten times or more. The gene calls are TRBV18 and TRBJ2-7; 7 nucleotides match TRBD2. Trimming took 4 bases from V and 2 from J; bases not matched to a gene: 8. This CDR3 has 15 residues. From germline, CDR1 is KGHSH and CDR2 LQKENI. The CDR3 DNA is TGTGCCAGCTCACTCAGCCCCCTAGCGGCCTACGAGCAGTACTTC. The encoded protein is CASSLSPLAAYEQYF.

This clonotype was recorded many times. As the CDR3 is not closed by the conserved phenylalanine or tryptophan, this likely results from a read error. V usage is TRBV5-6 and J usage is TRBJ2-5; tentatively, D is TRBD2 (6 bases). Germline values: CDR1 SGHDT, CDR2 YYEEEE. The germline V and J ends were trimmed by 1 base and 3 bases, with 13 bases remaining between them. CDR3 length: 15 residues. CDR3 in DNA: TGTGCCAGCAGCTTGAGGGGACTGCTAGAAGAGACCCAGTACCTC. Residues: CASSLRGLLEETQYL.

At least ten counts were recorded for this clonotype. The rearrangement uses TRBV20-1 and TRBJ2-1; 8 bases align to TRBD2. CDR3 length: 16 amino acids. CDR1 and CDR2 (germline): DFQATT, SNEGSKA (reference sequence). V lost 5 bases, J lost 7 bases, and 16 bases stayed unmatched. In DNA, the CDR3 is TGCAGTGCTCGGGAGTTCAGCGGGAGAGGAGTTAATGAGCAGTTCTTC. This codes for CSAREFSGRGVNEQFF.

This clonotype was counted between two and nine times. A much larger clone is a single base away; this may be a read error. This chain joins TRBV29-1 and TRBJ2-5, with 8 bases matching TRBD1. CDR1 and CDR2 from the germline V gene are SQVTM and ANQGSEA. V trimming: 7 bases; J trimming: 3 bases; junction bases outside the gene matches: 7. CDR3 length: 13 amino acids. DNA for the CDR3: TGCAGCGGGGAGGCAGGGGGCGAAGAGACCCAGTACTTC. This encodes CSGEAGGEETQYF.